The T cell receptor (beta chain) under discussion was sequenced for a study of blood T cell repertoires in COVID-19. Per the original methods: Amplification from reference gene primers served as the basis for estimated nucleated cell counts. Clones were sequenced by immunoSEQ multiplex PCR, and TCRdb holds only the in-frame ones, with some missing. The V and J calls and clone size come from that table; D and trimming were worked out from the DNA. The data show 150,000 to 180,000 clones, roughly four fifths seen once. The sample taken for sequencing was peripheral blood. The clonotype comes from a woman aged 55-70 years with COVID-19, enrolled during active disease.

The CDR3 reads CASSDSGRRETQYF. In nucleotides, the CDR3 is TGCGCCAGCAGTGACTCGGGGAGGAGAGAGACCCAGTACTTC. The chain recombines TRBV10-1 with TRBJ2-5; D may be TRBD2 (6 bases). CDR1 WNHNN and CDR2 SYGVQD come from the germline V gene (reference sequence). Trimming shortened V by 3 bases and J by 4 bases, and 12 bases separated the two germline ends. The CDR3 is made up of 14 amino acids.